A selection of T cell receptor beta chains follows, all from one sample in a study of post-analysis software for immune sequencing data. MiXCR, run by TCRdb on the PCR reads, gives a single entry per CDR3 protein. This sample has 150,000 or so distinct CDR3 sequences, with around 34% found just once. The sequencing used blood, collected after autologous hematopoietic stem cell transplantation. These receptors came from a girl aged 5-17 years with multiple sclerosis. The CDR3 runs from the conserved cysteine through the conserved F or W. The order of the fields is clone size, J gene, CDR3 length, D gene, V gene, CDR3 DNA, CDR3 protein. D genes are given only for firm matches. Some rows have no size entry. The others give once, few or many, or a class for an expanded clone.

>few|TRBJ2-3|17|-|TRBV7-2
TGTGCCAGCAGCTTAGTGGGTGTGGCCAAGTCAACAGATACGCAGTATTTT
CASSLVGVAKSTDTQYF
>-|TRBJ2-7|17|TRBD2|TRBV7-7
TGTGCTAGCAGCCTCCGGTTGGGGACTAGCGGATACAATGAGCAGTACTTC
CASSLRLGTSGYNEQYF
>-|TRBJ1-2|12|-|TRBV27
TGTGCCACCCGGGCGGATAGCTATGGCTACACCTTC
CATRADSYGYTF
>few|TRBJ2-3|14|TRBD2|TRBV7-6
TGTGCCAGCAGCTTACGACTAGCGACAGATACGCAGTATTTT
CASSLRLATDTQYF
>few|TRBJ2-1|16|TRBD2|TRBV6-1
TGTGCCAGCAGTGAAGCGTCGACTAGCGGGAGTGGCGAGCAGTTCTTC
CASSEASTSGSGEQFF
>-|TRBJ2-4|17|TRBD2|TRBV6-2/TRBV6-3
TGTGCCAGCAGTTACTCTAGCGGGGCACTAGCCAAAAACATTCAGTACTTC
CASSYSSGALAKNIQYF
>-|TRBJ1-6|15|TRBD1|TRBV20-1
TGCAGTGCCCGCCCCACGGACAGGGGGTCGAAGCCCCTCCACTTT
CSARPTDRGSKPLHF
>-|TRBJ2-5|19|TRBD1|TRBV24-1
TGTGCCACCAGTGACTCTACCGGGACAGGGTCGAGTTATGGTGAGACCCAGTACTTC
CATSDSTGTGSSYGETQYF
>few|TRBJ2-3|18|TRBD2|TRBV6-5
TGTGCCAGCAGTTACCTACGAACGACTAGCGGGAGGGTTGATACGCAGTATTTT
CASSYLRTTSGRVDTQYF
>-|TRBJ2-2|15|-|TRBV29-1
TGCAGCGTTGAATTGTCGACAGCAAACACCGGGGAGCTGTTTTTT
CSVELSTANTGELFF
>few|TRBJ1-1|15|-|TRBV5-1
TGCGCCAGCAGCTTGGCAGGGTCAATGAACACTGAAGCTTTCTTT
CASSLAGSMNTEAFF
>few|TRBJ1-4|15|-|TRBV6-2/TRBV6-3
TGTGCCAGCAGCCGCGACAGTTCAACTAATGAAAAACTGTTTTTT
CASSRDSSTNEKLFF
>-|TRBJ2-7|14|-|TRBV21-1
TGTGCCAGCAGCACGGAGCCAGGCACCTACGAGCAGTACTTC
CASSTEPGTYEQYF
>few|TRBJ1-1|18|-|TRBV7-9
TGTGCCAGCAGCTCGCGACAATGGACAGTGGGCGAGAACACTGAAGCTTTCTTT
CASSSRQWTVGENTEAFF
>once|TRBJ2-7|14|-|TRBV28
TGTGCCAGCAGTTTATTGACAGCAACCTACGAGCAGTACTTC
CASSLLTATYEQYF
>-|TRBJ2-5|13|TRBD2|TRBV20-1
TGCAGTGCTGGGACTAGCATTCAAGAGACCCAGTACTTC
CSAGTSIQETQYF
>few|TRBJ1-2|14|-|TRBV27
TGTGCCAGCAGTAGTCCGGGCGGAGGGAATGGCTACACCTTC
CASSSPGGGNGYTF
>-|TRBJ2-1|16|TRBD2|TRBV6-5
TGTGCCAGCGGGGGGATAACTAGCGGGAACTACAATGAGCAGTTCTTC
CASGGITSGNYNEQFF
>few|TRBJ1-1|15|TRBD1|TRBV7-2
TGTGCCAGCAGCTACCGGGACAGGGGTGGGACTGAAGCTTTCTTT
CASSYRDRGGTEAFF
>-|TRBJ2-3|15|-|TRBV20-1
TGCAGTGCTAGGACCAGGGGGGTCTTCACAGATACGCAGTATTTT
CSARTRGVFTDTQYF
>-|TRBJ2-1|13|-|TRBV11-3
TGTGCCAGCAGTACCCCAGGGACCAATGAGCAGTTCTTC
CASSTPGTNEQFF
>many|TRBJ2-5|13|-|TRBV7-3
TGTGCCAGCAGCTTAGTAGGGGGAGAGACCCAGTACTTC
CASSLVGGETQYF
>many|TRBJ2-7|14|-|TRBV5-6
TGTGCCAGCAGCTCAGTGGGGGGAACCTACGAGCAGTACTTC
CASSSVGGTYEQYF
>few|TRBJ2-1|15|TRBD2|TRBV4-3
TGCGCCAGCAGCCAACGGCTAGCGGGAGGTAATGAGCAGTTCTTC
CASSQRLAGGNEQFF
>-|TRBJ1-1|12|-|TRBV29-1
TGCAGCGTGACAGAAGATTGGGATGAAGCTTTCTTT
CSVTEDWDEAFF
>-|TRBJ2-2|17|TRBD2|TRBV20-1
TGCAGTGCTAGGGGTCCAGCGGGAACGCCGAACACCGGGGAGCTGTTTTTT
CSARGPAGTPNTGELFF
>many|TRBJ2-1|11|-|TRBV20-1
TGCAGTGCTAGAAAGGCAAATGAGCAGTTCTTC
CSARKANEQFF
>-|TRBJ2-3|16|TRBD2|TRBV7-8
TGTGCCAGCAGCTCGCTTAGCGGGAGGGCAACAAATACGCAGTATTTT
CASSSLSGRATNTQYF
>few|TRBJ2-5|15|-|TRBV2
TGTGCCAGCAGTGAAACGGTTGTCCTCAAAGAGACCCAGTACTTC
CASSETVVLKETQYF
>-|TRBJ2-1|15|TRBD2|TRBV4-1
TGCGCCAGCAGCCAAGTAACTAGCGGGAACAATGAGCAGTTCTTC
CASSQVTSGNNEQFF
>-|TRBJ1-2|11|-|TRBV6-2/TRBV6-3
TGTGCCAGCAGTTACGGTGTTGGCTACACCTTC
CASSYGVGYTF
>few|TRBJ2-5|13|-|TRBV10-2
TGCGCCAGCAGTGGCGGCTCAGGGGAAGAGCAGTACTTC
CASSGGSGEEQYF
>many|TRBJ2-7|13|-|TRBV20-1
TGCAGTGCTAACCGGGACGGTACCTACGAGCAGTACTTC
CSANRDGTYEQYF
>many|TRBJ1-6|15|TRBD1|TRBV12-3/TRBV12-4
TGTGCCAGCAGTCTCGACAGGGGTGGCAATTCACCCCTCCACTTT
CASSLDRGGNSPLHF
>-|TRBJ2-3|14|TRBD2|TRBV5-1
TGCGCCAGCAGCAAGCGGGAGGGCCCAGATACGCAGTATTTT
CASSKREGPDTQYF
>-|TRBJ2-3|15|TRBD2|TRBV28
TGTGCCAGCAGTTTAGCTAGTAGCGGGAGAGATACGCAGTATTTT
CASSLASSGRDTQYF
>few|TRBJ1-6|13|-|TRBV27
TGTGCCAGCAGTGAGGGAGGAGGTTCACCCCTCCACTTT
CASSEGGGSPLHF
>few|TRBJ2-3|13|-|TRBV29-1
TGCAGCAGTCTAGCAGGGAACACAGATACGCAGTATTTT
CSSLAGNTDTQYF
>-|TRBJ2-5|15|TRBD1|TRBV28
TGTGCCAGCAGTTTTTACGCAGGGGGCGCGTGGACCCAGTACTTC
CASSFYAGGAWTQYF
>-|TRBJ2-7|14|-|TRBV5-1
TGCGCCAGCAGCTTATACCTAGAAACCTACGAGCAGTACTTC
CASSLYLETYEQYF
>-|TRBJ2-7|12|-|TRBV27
-
CASSTSSYEQYF
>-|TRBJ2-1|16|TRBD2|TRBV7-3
TGTGCCAGCAGCCCCGAAGTAGCGGGAAGGAGTGATGAGCAGTTCTTC
CASSPEVAGRSDEQFF
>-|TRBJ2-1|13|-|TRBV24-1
TGTGCCACCAGTGTACAGGGCTACAATGAGCAGTTCTTC
CATSVQGYNEQFF
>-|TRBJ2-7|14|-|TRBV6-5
TGTGCCAGCAGCCTGGGCCGCCTCGGCTACGAGCAGTACTTC
CASSLGRLGYEQYF
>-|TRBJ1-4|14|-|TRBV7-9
TGTGCCAGCAGCTTATTTGAGACTAATGAAAAACTGTTTTTT
CASSLFETNEKLFF
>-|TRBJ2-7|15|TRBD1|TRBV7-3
TGTGCCAGCAGCTATCAGACAGGGGCCCTCTACGAGCAGTACTTC
CASSYQTGALYEQYF
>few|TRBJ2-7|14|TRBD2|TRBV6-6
TGTGCCAGCAAAATAACTAGCGGGGCCCTTGAGCAGTACTTC
CASKITSGALEQYF
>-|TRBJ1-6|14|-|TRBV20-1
TGCAGTGCTCCACGGGACATGAATAATTCACCCCTCCACTTT
CSAPRDMNNSPLHF
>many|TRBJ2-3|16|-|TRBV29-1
TGCAGCGTTGCCGTCCGCGACGTTTCTAGCACAGATACGCAGTATTTT
CSVAVRDVSSTDTQYF
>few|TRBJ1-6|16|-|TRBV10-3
TGTGCCATCAGTGAGTCGATGGCGGGTATGGGTTCACCCCTCCACTTT
CAISESMAGMGSPLHF
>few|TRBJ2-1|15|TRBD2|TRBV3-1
TGTGCCAGCACCCCACTAGCGGGAAGCTACAATGAGCAGTTCTTC
CASTPLAGSYNEQFF